Below, one TCR beta chain is given with its context. What this receptor recognizes is not known. The read falls 3 residues short of the CDR3 end, and the missing part is taken from the germline J gene. The immunoSEQ assay used multiplex PCR to amplify TCR beta CDR3 regions from an average of around 1,200 ng of genomic DNA per sample. Primer bias was corrected in the assay by using a complete synthetic TCR repertoire to establish an amplification baseline. The amplicons were sequenced using the Illumina platform. Per the authors' processing: Sequences were error-corrected by clustering with frequency ratios and a modified nearest-neighbor algorithm and were then analyzed in the immunoSEQ Analyzer with IMGT gene definitions. At each rarefaction depth, TCR richness and evenness were averaged across 20 rarefaction repeats, and samples with fewer sequences than that depth were excluded. Relative abundances of V, D and J genes were compared between groups using Wilcoxon rank sum tests, with FDR correction applied. An intraclass correlation of around 96% for TCR richness and an average of around 82% across 60 to 80 gene segments were obtained from the blinded duplicates. TCRdb provides this immuneACCESS table in a form limited to in-frame rearrangements. Some clones are lacking; in checked studies, under half of them reflect an unresolved V gene, and why the rest are absent is not known. V, J and clone size are those of that table, while D and trimming were read from the DNA. This sample's table contains some 15,000 clones. Roughly a tenth of the sample belongs to the ten largest clones.

The sample is drawn from a study of T cells in women clearing cervical HPV infection (dated by TCRdb to 2016 to 2019). A note on the overall study: Cases were 25 women with histologically confirmed HPV16-related CIN3 or worse, including 2 invasive cancers. The controls were 25 or so women whose single incident HPV16 infection cleared within 12 months with no development of precancer or cancer. Blood from cases was collected at the visit at which the lesion was first identified, whereas blood from controls was collected once infection was no longer detected. For cases, the median interval between lesion detection and blood sampling was around 160 days, with an interquartile range of 90 to 200 days. Since HLA typing was available for only a few women, HLA type could not be ruled out as a confounder. Nested within Costa Rica's Guanacaste HPV Natural History Study, an exploratory proof-of-principle case-control study compared TCR repertoires across cervical HPV16 outcomes. Cases were matched to controls by age within five years and by the year the sample was collected. A median age of nearly 35 years was observed in cases versus around 40 in controls, and no significant differences in baseline characteristics were found. The parent cohort enrolled 10,000 or so women aged 18 or older in Guanacaste, Costa Rica, during about 1992 to 1994 and followed them for six to eight years. As quality controls, five blinded duplicates were added to each group, bringing the total to 60 or so samples made up of around 50 participants and some 10 replicates.

The germline V gene yields SGHTA for CDR1 and FQGTGA for CDR2. After removal of 3 bases from V and 4 bases from J, the junction retains 7 bases not matched to a gene. The CDR3 measures 16 amino acids from cysteine to phenylalanine. The 39 bases shown cover part of the CDR3, and their frame starts at base 1. What the work shows at the level of the full study, not this receptor alone: Whether associations preceded infection or resulted from infection could not be shown with the cross-sectional design, and effector/memory subsets and HPV-specific T cells were not isolated. Lower TRBV6-7 relative abundance was observed in cases than in controls (about 0.1% versus 0.15%; Bonferroni P = 0.0008). Across sequencing depths, CIN3+ cases showed significantly higher TCR repertoire richness than controls, but evenness did not differ between the groups. Because the number of T cells in each sample was unknown, differences in richness could reflect differing T-cell content rather than repertoire biology. By combining richness with V gene abundances, random forest classifiers separated cases from controls with an estimated AUC of 0.75 to 0.9.

Every participant had a single incident cervical HPV16 infection, and prevalent HPV16 infections were excluded. Cervical HPV DNA was detected with MY09/MY11 PCR, and genotyping was done by dot-blot hybridization. Roughly 16 mL of heparinized blood were centrifuged, and the buffy coat was split into aliquots, frozen at -30 degrees C, and then kept at -80 degrees C. QIAGEN kits were used to extract genomic DNA from the buffy coat specimens. The sequence was collected from a woman between 18 and 69 years old with a cervical HPV16 infection that either progressed to CIN3+ or cleared (not recorded which). The rearrangement joined TRBV7-3 to TRBJ2-5; TRBD1 lines up with 11 middle nucleotides. Specimen: blood buffy coat. The DNA read from the CDR3 is TGTGCCAGCAGCTTTAACGGACAGGGGGCGGGAGAGACC. Its translation is CASSFNGQGAGET. The full-length CDR3 reads as CASSFNGQGAGETQYF.